The 27 T cell receptor beta chains below come from one sample, sequenced in a study of blood T cell repertoires in COVID-19. Produced via immunoSEQ multiplex PCR; TCRdb's table is partial and in-frame only. The sample has tens of thousands of clones, just over 85% seen once. The sequenced sample consisted of peripheral blood. Source of these receptors: a man between 60 and 70 years old with acute or convalescent COVID-19.

The chain combines TRBV11-2 with TRBJ2-2; perhaps TRBD2 as D (6 bases). In germline, CDR1 is SGHAT, CDR2 FQNNGV. The CDR3 extends over 14 amino acids. V lost 1 base to trimming and J lost 5 bases, with 8 bases between them. The CDR3 region has the DNA TGTGCCAGCAGCTTAGCTCGGGGGACCGGGGAGCTGTTTTTT. Protein product: CASSLARGTGELFF. The entire variable domain, with the rest obtained from reference TRBV11-2 and TRBJ2-2, is as follows: EAGVAQSPRYKIIEKRQSVAFWCNPISGHATLYWYQQILGQGPKLLIQFQNNGVVDDSQLPKDRFSAERLKGVDSTLKIQPAKLEDSAVYLCASSLARGTGELFFGEGSRLTVL.

The chain is built from TRBV6-4 and TRBJ2-7; 9 nucleotides align to TRBD1. V shed 0 bases, J shed 4 bases, and the junction held 10 bases outside the gene matches. CDR3 length: 17 amino acids. Germline V gene sequence: CDR1 MRHNA, CDR2 SNTAGT. CDR3: CASSDSRIGTGHYEQYF. The CDR3 DNA is TGTGCCAGCAGTGACTCAAGAATAGGGACAGGGCATTACGAGCAGTACTTC.

This chain connects TRBV2 to TRBJ2-5; 8 nucleotides line up with TRBD2. Trimming removed 4 bases from V and 5 bases from J; junction bases left unmatched: 18. Germline V gives CDR1 SNHLY, CDR2 FYNNEI. This CDR3 has 18 residues. In DNA form, the CDR3 reads TGTGCCAGCAGTGTAAGGGAGCGGCTAGCGGGTCTGAAGGAGACCCAGTACTTC. Its protein product is CASSVRERLAGLKETQYF. The complete variable domain, with remaining parts taken from reference TRBV2 and TRBJ2-5, reads EPEVTQTPSHQVTQMGQEVILRCVPISNHLYFYWYRQILGQKVEFLVSFYNNEISEKSEIFDDQFSVERPDGSNFTLKIRSTKLEDSAMYFCASSVRERLAGLKETQYFGPGTRLLVL.

The chain has TRBV2 and TRBJ2-3; D is uncertain. The CDR3 is 12 amino acids. Per germline, CDR1 SNHLY and CDR2 FYNNEI. Trimming cost V 7 bases and J 1 base, with 6 bases left between them. In DNA form, the CDR3 reads TGTGCCAGCACCGGAGGCACAGATACGCAGTATTTT. It specifies CASTGGTDTQYF.

V gene TRBV2 combines with J gene TRBJ2-2; 8 bases line up with TRBD1. This CDR3 region has 14 residues. The V gene end was trimmed by 8 bases and the J gene end by 4 bases; junction bases not matched to a gene: 6. CDR1 is SNHLY, CDR2 FYNNEI, per germline. This CDR3 is CASQGAEGTGELFF. The CDR3 nucleotides read TGTGCCAGCCAGGGGGCGGAAGGCACCGGGGAGCTGTTTTTT.

The J gene is TRBJ1-1, the V gene TRBV2; TRBD1 agrees at 7 bases. The CDR3 covers 13 residues. The germline V gene encodes CDR1 SNHLY and CDR2 FYNNEI. V lost 4 bases, J lost 1 base, and 0 bases stayed unmatched. The DNA of the CDR3 is TGTGCCAGCAGTGGACAGGGGAACACTGAAGCTTTCTTT. Translating gives CASSGQGNTEAFF.

V is TRBV9 and J is TRBJ1-5; D is unclear. There are 13 residues in the CDR3. V dropped 0 bases and J dropped 4 bases, with 5 bases sitting between them. Germline-derived CDR1 and CDR2 are SGDLS and YYNGEE. CDR3 sequence reads: CASSVGPNQPQHF. The CDR3 DNA follows: TGTGCCAGCAGCGTAGGGCCTAATCAGCCCCAGCATTTT.

V and J are TRBV13 and TRBJ2-7; D is unclear. V was clipped by 0 bases and J by 6 bases, with 15 bases between them. The CDR3 extends over 15 amino acids. Germline CDR1 is PRHDT and CDR2 is FYEKMQ (reference sequence). The CDR3: CASSLGQGRSGEQYF. For the CDR3, the DNA is TGTGCCAGCAGCTTAGGACAAGGCCGGTCGGGCGAGCAGTACTTC.

This rearrangement joins TRBV4-1 to TRBJ2-7, with TRBD2 as a possible D gene (6 bases). CDR3 size: 16 residues. From germline, CDR1 is MGHRA and CDR2 YSYEKL. V was trimmed by 3 bases and J by 0 bases, leaving 15 bases between them. The CDR3 DNA reads TGCGCCAGCAGCCAGCGCGGAGGGCGGAGCTCCTACGAGCAGTACTTC. Translating it yields CASSQRGGRSSYEQYF.

This chain uses TRBV4-1 with TRBJ1-4, with D perhaps TRBD1 (5 bases). V lost 0 bases and J 10 bases, leaving 21 bases between the germline ends. Germline V gives CDR1 MGHRA, CDR2 YSYEKL. The CDR3 loop spans 17 amino acids. The CDR3: CASSQEVPGTGGGKLFF. DNA of the CDR3: TGCGCCAGCAGCCAAGAGGTGCCTGGGACCGGGGGAGGAAAACTGTTTTTT.

The V call is TRBV12-3 or TRBV12-4, the J call TRBJ2-3; D is unclear. CDR3 length: 13 residues. Trimming shortened V by 5 bases and J by 4 bases, and 10 bases separated the two germline ends. This CDR3 is CASSRHSPDTQYF. Here the CDR3 DNA reads TGTGCCAGCAGTCGACACAGTCCAGATACGCAGTATTTT.

The chain employs TRBV29-1 and TRBJ2-6; D not certain. This CDR3 is 13 amino acids long. Germline CDR1 SQVTM, CDR2 ANQGSEA. V was pared by 6 bases and J by 0 bases, with 6 bases between. The CDR3 is CSVHSSGANVLTF. The CDR3 nucleotides read TGCAGCGTACACAGCTCTGGGGCCAACGTCCTGACTTTC.

The chain joins TRBV30 to TRBJ1-2; D call uncertain. The CDR3 covers 13 residues. Germline V gives CDR1 GTSNPN, CDR2 SVGIG (reference sequence). Between the trimmed V and J ends, which lost 5 bases and 4 bases, there was a span of 14 bases. In DNA form, the CDR3 reads TGTGCCTGGTCCCCGTGGAGAGGCTATGGCTACACCTTC. As protein: CAWSPWRGYGYTF.

This chain links TRBV7-9 with TRBJ2-3, with a tentative D call TRBD1 (6 bases). The CDR3 is made up of 16 amino acids. Trimming shortened V by 5 bases and J by 0 bases, and 15 bases separated the two germline ends. Germline V gives CDR1 SEHNR, CDR2 FQNEAQ (reference sequence). The DNA for the CDR3 is TGTGCCAGCAGCCCAGCATGGGGGCGAAGCACAGATACGCAGTATTTT. This translates into CASSPAWGRSTDTQYF.

This chain joins TRBV28 and TRBJ2-1, with TRBD2 matching 8 bases. Germline V CDR1 and CDR2: MDHEN, SYDVKM. This CDR3 has 15 amino acids. Trimming at V came to 3 bases and at J to 9 bases, leaving 10 bases not matched to a gene. The CDR3 sequence is CASSFGQFGTSEQFF. For the CDR3, the DNA is TGTGCCAGCAGTTTTGGACAGTTCGGGACTAGTGAGCAGTTCTTC.

The chain uses TRBV11-2 and TRBJ1-1; D uncertain. Trimming removed 1 base from V and 1 base from J, with 7 bases in between. Germline V CDR1 and CDR2: SGHAT, FQNNGV. The CDR3 consists of 14 residues. The CDR3: CASSLVRENTEAFF. The CDR3 DNA follows: TGTGCCAGCAGCTTAGTTCGGGAGAACACTGAAGCTTTCTTT.

The J gene is TRBJ1-2, the V gene TRBV12-3 or TRBV12-4, with D possibly matching TRBD1 (6 bases). The V end lost 5 bases, the J end lost 3 bases, and 10 bases lay between the germline ends. This CDR3 has 13 residues. The CDR3 spells CASSRDTYYGYTF. For the CDR3, the DNA is TGTGCCAGCAGTAGGGACACATACTATGGCTACACCTTC.

On this clone itself: The sample carries other DNA sequences with the same CDR3. The chain joins TRBV5-1 to TRBJ2-3; 8 bases are shared with TRBD2. The CDR3 is 15 amino acids. Germline values: CDR1 SGHRS, CDR2 YFSETQ. After removal of 2 bases from V and 0 bases from J, the junction contained 2 bases not matched to a gene. The CDR3 reads CASSFLAGSTDTQYF. The CDR3 DNA reads as TGCGCCAGCAGCTTCTTAGCGGGGAGCACAGATACGCAGTATTTT.

CDR3 sequence: CASRNPGTSGNNEQFF. In DNA, the CDR3 is TGTGCCAGCAGAAACCCCGGGACTAGCGGGAACAATGAGCAGTTCTTC. The chain carries TRBV28 and TRBJ2-1; 13 bases are shared with TRBD2. CDR1 and CDR2 from the germline V gene are MDHEN and SYDVKM. The CDR3 contains 16 residues. The V gene end was trimmed by 6 bases and the J gene end by 5 bases; junction bases not matched to a gene: 7.

The chain has TRBV7-9 and TRBJ2-3, with 12 bases that match TRBD2. Looked up from germline, CDR1 is SEHNR and CDR2 is FQNEAQ (reference sequence). This CDR3 spans 16 amino acids. Trimming at V came to 5 bases and at J to 2 bases, leaving 5 bases not matched to a gene. CDR3 DNA: TGTGCCAGCAGCCTCCGGACTAGCGGGGTCACAGATACGCAGTATTTT. It translates to CASSLRTSGVTDTQYF.

This clone has a handful of counts. The chain is built from TRBV2 and TRBJ1-4; 7 bases agree with TRBD1. CDR3 size: 15 residues. The germline V gene encodes CDR1 SNHLY and CDR2 FYNNEI. J lost 7 bases, V lost 6 bases, and 11 bases had no gene match. Here the CDR3 reads CASRTSGTVSEKLFF. The DNA for the CDR3 is TGTGCCAGCAGGACCTCCGGGACAGTGAGTGAAAAACTGTTTTTT.

The V gene is TRBV6-5, the J gene TRBJ2-1; 10 bases are a match to TRBD2. The V gene's germline CDR1 is MNHEY and CDR2 SVGAGI. The CDR3 length is 15 residues. The V segment lost 4 bases and the J segment 3 bases; nucleotides outside the gene matches: 3. CDR3 protein: CASSFTSGVYNEQFF. CDR3 DNA: TGTGCCAGCAGTTTTACTAGCGGGGTCTACAATGAGCAGTTCTTC.

Judged by abundance, this clone is medium-sized. The V gene is TRBV7-9, the J gene TRBJ1-3, with 8 bases that match TRBD1. Germline V gene lookup returns CDR1 SEHNR and CDR2 FQNEAQ (reference sequence). Germline trimming cut 5 bases from V and 9 bases from J; bases unmatched to any gene: 9. The length of the CDR3 is 14 residues. The CDR3 nucleotides are TGTGCCAGCAGCGCACGACAGGGGCTAGCCACCATATATTTT. Encoded protein: CASSARQGLATIYF.

The DNA of the CDR3 is TGTGCCACCAGTGATGGGACAGGGTCAAACAATCAGCCCCAGCATTTT. Translation gives CATSDGTGSNNQPQHF. The rearrangement joins TRBV24-1 to TRBJ1-5, with 9 bases matching TRBD1. J was trimmed by 3 bases and V by 3 bases; bases with no gene match: 5. The CDR3 has 16 residues. Germline CDR1 is KGHDR and CDR2 is SFDVKD.

The gene calls are TRBV27 and TRBJ1-1, with a tentative D call TRBD1 (6 bases). CDR3 length equals 13 residues. Germline V lookup: CDR1 MNHEY, CDR2 SMNVEV (reference sequence). The V end was cut by 5 bases, the J end by 5 bases, with 12 bases between. The CDR3, as DNA: TGTGCCAGCAGTCTATACAGGGTGACTGAAGCTTTCTTT. Translation: CASSLYRVTEAFF.

The rearrangement uses TRBV19 and TRBJ1-5; TRBD1 is a possible D gene (5 bases). Germline V gives CDR1 LNHDA, CDR2 SQIVND (reference sequence). V lost 1 base and J 2 bases, leaving 6 bases between the germline ends. CDR3 size: 14 residues. The CDR3 bases are TGTGCCAGTAGTATAGGCAGGGGCAATCAGCCCCAGCATTTT. The encoded protein is CASSIGRGNQPQHF.

V usage is TRBV18 and J usage is TRBJ1-5; 8 nucleotides line up with TRBD1. The V and J ends lost 5 bases and 2 bases, in that order; junction bases with no gene match: 5. This CDR3 spans 15 amino acids. The V gene's germline CDR1 is KGHSH and CDR2 LQKENI. CDR3 nucleotide sequence: TGTGCCAGCTCATCCTCGGGACAGGGCAATCAGCCCCAGCATTTT. As protein: CASSSSGQGNQPQHF. The full variable domain, with the rest looked up from reference TRBV18 and TRBJ1-5, is NAGVMQNPRHLVRRRGQEARLRCSPMKGHSHVYWYRQLPEEGLKFMVYLQKENIIDESGMPKERFSAEFPKEGPSILRIQQVVRGDSAAYFCASSSSGQGNQPQHFGDGTRLSIL.